This TCR beta chain was sequenced for a study of T cells after yellow fever vaccination. MiXCR was run by TCRdb on the 5' RACE reads, yielding one entry per CDR3 protein. Among 200,000 to 300,000 distinct CDR3 sequences listed, less than 7.5% were seen once. The CDR3 is 14 amino acids. Germline CDR1 reads SGHAT; CDR2 reads FQNNGV. Trimming pared 4 bases from V and 6 bases from J, leaving 12 bases between. The receptor comes from a man between 25 and 39 years old who received the YFV17D yellow fever vaccine. This chain links TRBV11-2 with TRBJ2-2, with D perhaps matching TRBD2 (5 bases). Sequenced here: CD4+ T cells sorted from PBMCs, sampled on the day of the yellow fever booster vaccination. CDR3 sequence: CASSSFGEAGELFF. DNA for the CDR3: TGTGCCAGCAGCTCGTTCGGGGAAGCCGGGGAGCTGTTTTTT.